Listed here is a single T cell receptor beta chain. Its antigen is still unknown. CDR1 and CDR2 (germline): MNHNY, SVGAGI (reference sequence). The V segment lost 2 bases and the J segment 5 bases; nucleotides outside the gene matches: 6. The CDR3 is made up of 15 amino acids. The sample is drawn from a study of T cell responses to AZD1222 COVID-19 vaccine. Overall study findings and caveats: A mostly white British donor set with more females was recruited, and clonal diversity was possibly underestimated. Spike-wide coverage was observed for vaccine-associated CD4 TCRs, with dominant responses at 160-218 and 743-854. At baseline, seropositivity was found in only five or six AZD1222 recipients. In all cases, repertoires were sampled only after the peak T cell response.

Clones were read by immunoSEQ multiplex PCR, and TCRdb kept only the in-frame ones, dropping some. In the table there are 150,000 to 200,000 clones, roughly 92% of which are singletons. The source material was peripheral blood, sampled on day 0 of AZD1222 vaccination. The V gene is TRBV6-6, the J gene TRBJ2-1, with 7 bases lining up with TRBD2. This sequence originates from an adult in good health. In DNA, the CDR3 is TGTGCCAGCAGTTACCGTCGGGAGGCAAACAATGAGCAGTTCTTC. It translates to CASSYRREANNEQFF.